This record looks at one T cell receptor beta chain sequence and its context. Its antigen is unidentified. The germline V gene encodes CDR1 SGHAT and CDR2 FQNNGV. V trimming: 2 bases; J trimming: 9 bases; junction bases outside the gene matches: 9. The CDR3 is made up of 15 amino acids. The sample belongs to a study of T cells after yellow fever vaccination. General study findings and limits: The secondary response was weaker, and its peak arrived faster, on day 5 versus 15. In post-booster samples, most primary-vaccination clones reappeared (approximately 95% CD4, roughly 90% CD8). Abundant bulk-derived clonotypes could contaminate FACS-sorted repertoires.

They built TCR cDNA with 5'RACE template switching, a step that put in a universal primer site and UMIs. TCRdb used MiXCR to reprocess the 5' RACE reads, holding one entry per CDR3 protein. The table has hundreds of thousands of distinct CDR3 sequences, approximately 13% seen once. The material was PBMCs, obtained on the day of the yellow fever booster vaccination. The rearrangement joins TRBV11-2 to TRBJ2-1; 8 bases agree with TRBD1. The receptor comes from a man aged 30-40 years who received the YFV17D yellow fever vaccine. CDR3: CASSLHATGEVEQFF. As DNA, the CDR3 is TGTGCCAGCAGCTTACACGCGACAGGGGAGGTTGAGCAGTTCTTC. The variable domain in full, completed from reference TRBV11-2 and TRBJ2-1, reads EAGVAQSPRYKIIEKRQSVAFWCNPISGHATLYWYQQILGQGPKLLIQFQNNGVVDDSQLPKDRFSAERLKGVDSTLKIQPAKLEDSAVYLCASSLHATGEVEQFFGPGTRLTVL.